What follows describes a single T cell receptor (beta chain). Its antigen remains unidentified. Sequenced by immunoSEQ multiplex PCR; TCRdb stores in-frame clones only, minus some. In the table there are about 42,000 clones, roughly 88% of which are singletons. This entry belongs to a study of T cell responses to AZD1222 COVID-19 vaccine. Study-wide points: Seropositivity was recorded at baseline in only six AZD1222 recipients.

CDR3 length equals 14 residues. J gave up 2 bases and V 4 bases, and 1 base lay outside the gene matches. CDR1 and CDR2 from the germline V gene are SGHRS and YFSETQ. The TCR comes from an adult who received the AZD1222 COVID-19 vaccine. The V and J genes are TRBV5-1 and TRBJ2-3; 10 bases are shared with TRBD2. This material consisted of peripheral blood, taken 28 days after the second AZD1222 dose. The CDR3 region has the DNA TGCGCCAGCAGCAGCGGGAGGGCCACAGATACGCAGTATTTT. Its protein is CASSSGRATDTQYF.